This T cell receptor (beta chain) was recovered during a study of graft-versus-host responses after intestinal transplantation. Study-level background: Those transplanted obtained multivisceral, liver-intestinal, or isolated intestinal grafts.

The repertoire was sequenced with immunoSEQ multiplex PCR; TCRdb's copy has only in-frame clones and lacks some. The data hold tens of thousands of clones, with around 90% observed a single time. CDR3 length: 13 amino acids. V lost 4 bases, J lost 6 bases, and 10 bases lay in between. The germline gives CDR1 MNHEY, CDR2 SVGAGI. The V gene is TRBV6-5, the J gene TRBJ1-5, with D unclear. The input for sequencing was PBMCs, taken 524 days after transplant. The TCR sequence derives from a human patient who received an intestinal transplant, so some T cells may come from the graft donor. CDR3 DNA sequence: TGTGCCAGCAGTTTAGGGTTAACTCAGCCCCAGCATTTT. Its translation is CASSLGLTQPQHF.